Described below is a single T cell receptor (beta chain) sequence and its context. This sample was included in a study of shared clonotypes between healthy human individuals. CDR1 and CDR2 (germline): SGHRS, YFSETQ. V gave up 4 bases and J gave up 0 bases; unmatched junction bases: 15. The length of the CDR3 is 18 residues. The data were produced by immunoSEQ multiplex PCR, yet TCRdb's version contains in-frame clones alone and is incomplete. The table includes hundreds of thousands of clones, 97% detected once. The sequencing sample was made of naive CD4+ T cells sorted from blood. Subset described: CD45RA+ positively selected. The gene calls are TRBV5-1 and TRBJ2-7; 8 bases line up with TRBD1. This TCR derives from a woman aged 25 to 39 in good health. The CDR3 coding sequence is TGCGCCAGCAGCGACTCTAGGTGGGCAGGGGGCAACTCCTACGAGCAGTACTTC. Protein: CASSDSRWAGGNSYEQYF.